This passage covers 30 T cell receptor beta chains from one sample sequenced in a study of blood T cells in healthy people across ages. The second PCR ran about 6 to 11 cycles with a sample-barcoded 5' primer and J-beta primers. TCRdb reprocessed the 5' RACE reads with MiXCR, giving one entry per CDR3 protein. The sample has 750,000 to 1,000,000 distinct CDR3 sequences, under 35% seen once; the top ten hold 9.5% to 13%. This sample was shared with a second study, whose subject was T cells of mothers and their children.

Sequences were obtained from blood. The receptor source for this set is a woman aged 35 to 49 in good health.

This clonotype was detected a few times. This chain joins TRBV4-1 and TRBJ1-1; possibly TRBD1 for D (6 bases). Germline CDR1 MGHRA, CDR2 YSYEKL. The CDR3 runs to 16 residues. Deletions cut 0 bases from V and 4 bases from J, with 15 bases between. The CDR3 bases are TGCGCCAGCAGCCAAGAATTCAGGGGAAGGGGCACTGAAGCTTTCTTT. Protein sequence: CASSQEFRGRGTEAFF.

V and J are TRBV12-3 or TRBV12-4 and TRBJ2-3, with D tentatively TRBD1 or TRBD2 (5 bases each). V gave up 3 bases and J gave up 2 bases, with 9 bases separating them. The CDR3 sequence is 14 residues long. CDR3 sequence: CASSLVGVTDTQYF. Here the CDR3 DNA reads TGTGCCAGCAGTTTGGTGGGGGTCACAGATACGCAGTATTTT.

This clonotype was seen many times. The chain employs TRBV7-3 and TRBJ1-2; D is uncertain. There are 17 residues in the CDR3. CDR1 is SGHTA and CDR2 is FQGTGA in the germline V gene. Trimming stripped 5 bases from V and 2 bases from J, with 21 bases between. As DNA, the CDR3 is TGTGCCAGCAGCGTCGGAGAGGGCCCCCCCACCAACTATGGCTACACCTTC. Amino acids: CASSVGEGPPTNYGYTF.

J is TRBJ2-1 and V is TRBV7-8; 8 nucleotides agree with TRBD1. The CDR3 runs to 14 residues. Germline CDR1 SGHVS, CDR2 FQNEAQ. The V segment lost 5 bases and the J segment 8 bases; nucleotides outside the gene matches: 8. The CDR3 region is CASSHGQGRDEQFF. Written as DNA, the CDR3 is TGTGCCAGCAGCCACGGACAGGGTCGGGATGAGCAGTTCTTC.

This clonotype was observed a handful of times. This sequence joins TRBV2 and TRBJ1-6; D is unresolved. Per germline, CDR1 SNHLY and CDR2 FYNNEI. Between the trimmed V and J ends, which lost 0 bases and 18 bases, there was a span of 12 bases. The CDR3 contains 12 residues. CDR3 nucleotides: TGTGCCAGCAGTGAAGCATTAGGAGGGAGCCACTTT. Its translation is CASSEALGGSHF.

The chain carries TRBV28 and TRBJ2-3; D is undetermined. Trimming removed 6 bases from V and 1 base from J, with 11 bases in between. Per germline, CDR1 MDHEN and CDR2 SYDVKM. The CDR3 sequence is 14 residues long. CDR3 bases: TGTGCCAGCAGGTTAGATTTGGGCACAGATACGCAGTATTTT. Protein product: CASRLDLGTDTQYF.

This CDR3 reads CSARRPGLASYEQYF. CDR3 DNA sequence: TGCAGTGCTAGAAGACCGGGACTAGCCTCCTACGAGCAGTACTTC. The chain combines TRBV20-1 with TRBJ2-7, with TRBD2 matching 9 bases. Germline V CDR1 and CDR2: DFQATT, SNEGSKA (reference sequence). V trimming: 2 bases; J trimming: 0 bases; junction bases outside the gene matches: 5. The CDR3 length is 15 residues.

For this clonotype: Given a much more abundant clone one base away, this may be a read error. The chain recombines TRBV4-3 with TRBJ2-4, with D possibly matching TRBD1 (5 bases). Matching the DNA end better, TRBJ2-7 makes the J call doubtful. Per germline, CDR1 LGHNA and CDR2 YSLEER. This CDR3 has 16 residues. The CDR3 nucleotides read TGCGCCAGCAGCCAAGATAGGGCTGGACACTTATACGAGCAGTACTTC. It encodes CASSQDRAGHLYEQYF.

This rearrangement joins TRBV27 to TRBJ2-3, with 12 bases matching TRBD2. Germline CDR1 and CDR2: MNHEY and SMNVEV (reference sequence). Trimming took 6 bases from V and 6 from J; bases not matched to a gene: 7. The CDR3 extends over 15 amino acids. This CDR3 is CASRLLAGGHDTQYF. CDR3 coding DNA: TGTGCCAGCAGACTTCTAGCGGGGGGGCATGATACGCAGTATTTT.

This clonotype was counted a few times. The CDR3: CASRSAQGRGGYGYTF. The CDR3 nucleotides are TGTGCCAGCAGATCCGCACAGGGGAGAGGGGGGTATGGCTACACCTTC. This rearrangement joins TRBV27 to TRBJ1-2; 7 nucleotides line up with TRBD1. The V gene's germline CDR1 is MNHEY and CDR2 SMNVEV (reference sequence). V lost 6 bases and J lost 5; bases outside the gene matches: 15. This CDR3 has 16 amino acids.

This chain connects TRBV19 to TRBJ2-1; TRBD2 matches 11 bases. CDR1 is LNHDA, CDR2 SQIVND, per germline (reference sequence). This CDR3 comprises 18 residues. V was clipped by 3 bases and J by 1 base; unmatched bases: 8. This chain's CDR3 is CASSMDTSGGFSYNEQFF. Here the CDR3 DNA reads TGTGCCAGTAGTATGGATACTAGCGGGGGTTTTTCCTACAATGAGCAGTTCTTC. The variable domain in full, completed from reference TRBV19 and TRBJ2-1, reads DGGITQSPKYLFRKEGQNVTLSCEQNLNHDAMYWYRQDPGQGLRLIYYSQIVNDFQKGDIAEGYSVSREKKESFPLTVTSAQKNPTAFYLCASSMDTSGGFSYNEQFFGPGTRLTVL.

The gene calls are TRBV2 and TRBJ2-7; tentative D call: TRBD2 (5 bases). CDR3 length: 15 residues. V lost 0 bases and J 2 bases, leaving 11 bases between the germline ends. Germline assignment: CDR1 SNHLY and CDR2 FYNNEI. Written as DNA, the CDR3 is TGTGCCAGCAGTGAAGCAGAAGGGAGAACCTACGAGCAGTACTTC. Protein product: CASSEAEGRTYEQYF.

This chain connects TRBV6-2 or TRBV6-3 to TRBJ1-1, with D tentatively TRBD1 (6 bases). Germline V CDR1 and CDR2: MNHEY, SVGEGT. The CDR3 runs to 13 residues. The germline V and J ends were trimmed by 6 bases and 4 bases, with 12 bases remaining between them. DNA for the CDR3: TGTGCCAGCAGCGGACAGACCTTCACTGAAGCTTTCTTT. Its protein product is CASSGQTFTEAFF.

V and J are TRBV18 and TRBJ2-5; 9 bases align to TRBD1. V shed 8 bases and J 6 bases; nucleotides not matched to a gene: 16. Germline lookup yields CDR1 KGHSH and CDR2 LQKENI. The CDR3 covers 16 residues. The CDR3 loop is CASSQGSGTGTKTQYF. The CDR3 bases are TGTGCCAGCAGCCAGGGGTCCGGGACAGGGACAAAGACCCAGTACTTC.

The chain has TRBV19 and TRBJ2-7; D remains unclear. Trimming left V 0 bases short and J 2 bases short, with 14 bases between. CDR1 LNHDA and CDR2 SQIVND come from the germline V gene (reference sequence). CDR3 size: 16 residues. This chain's CDR3 is CASSIDPWRSAYEQYF. In DNA, the CDR3 is TGTGCCAGTAGTATAGATCCCTGGCGCAGCGCCTACGAGCAGTACTTC.

This clonotype has a count of ten or more. The V and J genes are TRBV12-3 or TRBV12-4 and TRBJ1-2; D perhaps matches TRBD1 (5 bases). CDR3 size: 13 residues. Trimming removed 5 bases at V and 5 bases at J, with 12 bases between. CDR3 nucleotide sequence: TGTGCCAGCAGTGGGGGGGGTCCGTATGGCTACACCTTC. As protein: CASSGGGPYGYTF.

V and J are TRBV20-1 and TRBJ1-5; no clear D gene. Trimming stripped 4 bases from V and 4 bases from J, with 5 bases between. Germline V gene sequence: CDR1 DFQATT, CDR2 SNEGSKA (reference sequence). CDR3 length: 11 residues. The CDR3: CSANLNQPQHF. For the CDR3, the DNA is TGCAGTGCTAATTTAAATCAGCCCCAGCATTTT.

CDR3 bases: TGTGCCAGCAGCTCCGGACTAGCTTTAAATGAGCAGTTCTTC. The encoded protein is CASSSGLALNEQFF. The chain has TRBV5-4 and TRBJ2-1; TRBD2 matches 8 bases. This CDR3 is 14 amino acids long. Germline assignment: CDR1 SGHNT and CDR2 YYREEE (reference sequence). After removal of 3 bases from V and 7 bases from J, the junction contained 6 bases not matched to a gene.

V and J are TRBV5-1 and TRBJ2-7, with D perhaps TRBD2 (5 bases). CDR1 is SGHRS and CDR2 is YFSETQ in the germline V gene. Trimming left V 4 bases short and J 0 bases short, with 14 bases between. CDR3 size: 15 residues. The CDR3 nucleotides are TGCGCCAGCAGCCTATACACGGGGAGCTCCTACGAGCAGTACTTC. This sequence encodes CASSLYTGSSYEQYF.

This clonotype was seen a single time. The chain carries TRBV7-3 and TRBJ2-7, with a tentative D call TRBD2 (5 bases). The J call is in doubt because the DNA end fits TRBJ2-4 better. The CDR3 spans 13 residues. The germline V gene has CDR1 SGHTA and CDR2 FQGTGA. The CDR3 region has the DNA TGTGCCAGCAGCGCTTCTACTAGGGACATTCAGTACTTC. Translating it yields CASSASTRDIQYF.

V and J are TRBV9 and TRBJ2-7, with D perhaps TRBD1 (6 bases). This CDR3 comprises 15 residues. The germline V and J ends were trimmed by 0 bases and 2 bases, with 12 bases remaining between them. CDR1 and CDR2 from the germline V gene are SGDLS and YYNGEE. CDR3 sequence reads: CASSVGQGPAYEQYF. CDR3 DNA sequence: TGTGCCAGCAGCGTAGGGCAGGGGCCCGCCTACGAGCAGTACTTC.

There are many counts of this clonotype. The V and J genes are TRBV12-3 or TRBV12-4 and TRBJ2-5, with D hard to call. Trimming took 2 bases from V and 0 from J, leaving 13 bases between them. CDR3 size: 16 residues. The CDR3 DNA sequence: TGTGCCAGCAGTTTATCTACTGGGGTGTACCAAGAGACCCAGTACTTC. Amino acid sequence: CASSLSTGVYQETQYF.

The J gene is TRBJ2-7, the V gene TRBV27; possibly TRBD1 for D (5 bases). Trimming stripped 5 bases from V and 7 bases from J, with 15 bases between. CDR1 MNHEY and CDR2 SMNVEV come from the germline V gene (reference sequence). The CDR3 sequence is 13 residues long. The CDR3, as DNA: TGTGCCAGCAGTGACAGACTGTTAAGGGAGCAGTACTTC. It translates to CASSDRLLREQYF.

Details on this clonotype: A much larger clone differs by one base, so this may be a read error. This rearrangement joins TRBV2 to TRBJ2-1; 9 positions agree with TRBD1. The CDR3 extends over 16 amino acids. The V gene end was trimmed by 6 bases and the J gene end by 13 bases; junction bases not matched to a gene: 19. From germline, CDR1 is SNHLY and CDR2 FYNNEI. The CDR3 spells CASRPGQGVSQETQFF. Written as DNA, the CDR3 is TGTGCCAGCAGGCCGGGACAGGGAGTGTCCCAAGAGACCCAGTTCTTC.

CDR3 coding DNA: TGTGCCAGCAGTTTACCCCTCGGAGGGGGATCGAACACTGAAGCTTTCTTT. This sequence encodes CASSLPLGGGSNTEAFF. This chain uses TRBV12-3 or TRBV12-4 with TRBJ1-1, with D perhaps matching TRBD1 (6 bases). This CDR3 has 17 residues. The V end lost 2 bases, the J end lost 1 base, and 17 bases lay between the germline ends.

Many counts were recorded for this clonotype. The gene calls are TRBV7-9 and TRBJ2-3; D is uncertain. V was trimmed by 4 bases and J by 2 bases, leaving 10 bases between them. There are 14 residues in the CDR3. The germline CDR1 and CDR2 sequences are SEHNR and FQNEAQ (reference sequence). CDR3 sequence: CASSSYRDTDTQYF. DNA for the CDR3: TGTGCCAGCAGCTCCTATCGCGACACAGATACGCAGTATTTT. Using reference TRBV7-9 and TRBJ2-3 for the parts outside the CDR3, the full variable domain is DTGVSQNPRHKITKRGQNVTFRCDPISEHNRLYWYRQTLGQGPEFLTYFQNEAQLEKSRLLSDRFSAERPKGSFSTLEIQRTEQGDSAMYLCASSSYRDTDTQYFGPGTRLTVL.

This clonotype was counted at least ten times. The rearrangement joins TRBV6-2 or TRBV6-3 to TRBJ2-1; 9 bases fit TRBD2. Germline values: CDR1 MNHEY, CDR2 SVGEGT. This CDR3 contains 13 residues. The V and J ends lost 7 bases and 9 bases, in that order; junction bases with no gene match: 7. The CDR3 DNA reads as TGTGCCAGCATCTTCAGCGGGGGGCGTGAGCAGTTCTTC. Translating gives CASIFSGGREQFF.

Comments on this clonotype: Since a much larger clone is just one base distant, this may be a read error. The V gene is TRBV6-2 or TRBV6-3, the J gene TRBJ2-2; possibly TRBD1 for D (6 bases). CDR1 is MNHEY, CDR2 SVGEGT, per germline. The CDR3 contains 13 residues. DNA of the CDR3: TGTGCCAGCAGTAGGACAGACACCGGGGAGCGGTTTTTT. It codes for CASSRTDTGERFF.

In this sample, this clonotype turned up a few times. The chain links TRBV4-1 to TRBJ1-6; 7 nucleotides align to TRBD1. The CDR3 covers 14 residues. Germline lookup yields CDR1 MGHRA and CDR2 YSYEKL. Trimming removed 6 bases from V and 7 bases from J; junction bases left unmatched: 6. The CDR3 is CASRETGRNSPLHF. CDR3 DNA: TGCGCCAGCAGAGAGACAGGGCGGAATTCACCCCTCCACTTT.

This clonotype was observed at least ten times. The chain recombines TRBV12-3 or TRBV12-4 with TRBJ2-1; tentative D call: TRBD1 (5 bases). Trimming cost V 8 bases and J 9 bases, with 14 bases left between them. This CDR3 comprises 12 residues. CDR3 in DNA: TGTGCCAGCGGCATCAGGGTCCTTGAGCAGTTCTTC. As protein: CASGIRVLEQFF.